This T cell receptor beta chain originates from a study of blood T cell repertoires in COVID-19 (dated by TCRdb to 2019 to 2021). About the full investigation: Samples from collaborators originated in the United States, Italy and Spain and spanned both the acute and convalescent phases of COVID-19. Where HLA class I and class II types were available, the types were taken from metadata supplied by the sample provider, not from assay-based typing. Nearly every sample came with metadata listing a de-identified subject ID, COVID-19 status, age in years and sex. A freely available public database, intended as a resource for researchers studying the immune response to SARS-CoV-2, is where the repertoires were released. Deeply sampled blood TCRbeta repertoires from subjects exposed to, actively infected with, or recovered from COVID-19 were included in the dataset. Samples came from the ongoing ImmuneRACE study (first 160 participants) plus 1,254 subjects from 6 global collaborators. The prospective study material was composed of cDNA or gDNA derived from T cells, B-cell-depleted T cells, or PBMCs. Beyond this particular receptor, the publication reports: Clinical and demographic metadata were provided uncurated, with the amount varying by source and participant.

Each collaborating institution followed its own protocols to collect whole blood in K2EDTA tubes. Collaborator samples were shipped for TCRbeta analysis as frozen whole blood, isolated PBMCs, or DNA extracted from either sample type. A note on this clone: This receptor's antigen is unknown. Per-base qualities were not stored, and no clone one base away is much larger.

TCRbeta CDR3 regions were amplified from genomic DNA using the immunoSEQ Assay, a bias-controlled multiplex PCR. Per the authors' processing: The number of nucleated cells in each sample was estimated from the amplification of reference gene primers within the assay. To quantify the absolute abundance of each unique TCRbeta CDR3 rearrangement, sequence reads were collapsed and filtered. For each sample, productive Simpson clonality was calculated by taking the square root of Simpson's diversity index across productive rearrangements. TCRdb obtained this table from immuneACCESS and retained in-frame rearrangements with V and J assigned. These tables miss some clones; where compared with another copy, unresolved V genes account for less than half of the shortfall, and the remainder is unexplained. V and J calls plus clone size are reproduced from that table; the DNA served to infer D and trimming. The sample has approximately 150,000 clones on record, 80% to 90% of them singletons. The top ten clones comprise 10% of the sample.

Sequenced input: peripheral blood. The receptor's source is a man in his sixties with active or convalescent COVID-19.

The nucleotide sequence is given as TGTGCCAGCACCTCAGGGGGCGTTTATGGCTACACCTTC. It is translated as CASTSGGVYGYTF. The chain joins TRBV6-5 to TRBJ1-2; a stretch of 8 junction bases matches TRBD1. Germline trimming: 7 bases from V, 5 bases from J; junction bases outside gene matches: 6. CDR1 and CDR2 are drawn from the germline V gene: MNHEY, SVGAGI. From the cysteine up to the phenylalanine, the CDR3 has a length of 13 residues. The read is trimmed to its CDR3 DNA, 39 bases read in frame from base 1.